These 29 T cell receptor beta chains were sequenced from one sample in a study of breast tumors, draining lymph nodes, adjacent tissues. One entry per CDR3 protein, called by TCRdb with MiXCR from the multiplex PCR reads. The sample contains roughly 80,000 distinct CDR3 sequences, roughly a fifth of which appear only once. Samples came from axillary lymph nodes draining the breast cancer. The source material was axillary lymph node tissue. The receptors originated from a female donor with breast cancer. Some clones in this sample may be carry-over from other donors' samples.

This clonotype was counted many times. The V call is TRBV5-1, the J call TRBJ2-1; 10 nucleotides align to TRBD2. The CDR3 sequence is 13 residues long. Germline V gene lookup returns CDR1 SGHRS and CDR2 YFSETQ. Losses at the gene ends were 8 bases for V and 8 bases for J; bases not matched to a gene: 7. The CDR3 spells CASSLGTSDEQFF. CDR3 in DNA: TGCGCCAGTTCCCTGGGGACTAGCGATGAGCAGTTCTTC.

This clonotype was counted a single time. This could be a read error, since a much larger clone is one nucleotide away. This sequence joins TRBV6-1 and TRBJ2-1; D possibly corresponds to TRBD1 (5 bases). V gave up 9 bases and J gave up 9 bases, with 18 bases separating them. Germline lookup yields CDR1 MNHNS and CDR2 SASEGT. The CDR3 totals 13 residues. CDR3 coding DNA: TGTGCCAGTGGGGCCCCCCCCCGGCTTGAGCAGTTCTTC. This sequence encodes CASGAPPRLEQFF.

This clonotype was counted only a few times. CDR3 sequence (DNA): TGTGCCAGCAGTTACCCCGGACTAGCAGCCAGCTCCTACAATGAGCAGTTCTTC. As protein: CASSYPGLAASSYNEQFF. The rearrangement uses TRBV6-7 and TRBJ2-1; 8 nucleotides line up with TRBD2. TRBV6-7 is classed as an ORF, of uncertain function. The V and J ends lost 2 bases and 0 bases, in that order; junction bases with no gene match: 9. The CDR3 length is 18 residues.

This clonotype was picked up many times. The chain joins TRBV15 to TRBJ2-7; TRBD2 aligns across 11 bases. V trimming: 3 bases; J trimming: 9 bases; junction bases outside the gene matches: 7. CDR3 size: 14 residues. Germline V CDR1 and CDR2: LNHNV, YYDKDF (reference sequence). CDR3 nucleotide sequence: TGTGCCACCAGCAGCGCTAGCGGGAGGCATGGGCAGTACTTC. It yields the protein CATSSASGRHGQYF.

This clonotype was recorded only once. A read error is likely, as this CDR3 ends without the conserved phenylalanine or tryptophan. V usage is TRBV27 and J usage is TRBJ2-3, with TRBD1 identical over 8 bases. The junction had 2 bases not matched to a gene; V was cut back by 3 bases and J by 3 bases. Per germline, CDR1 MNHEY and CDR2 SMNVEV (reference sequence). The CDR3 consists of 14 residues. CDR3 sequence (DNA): TGTGCCAGCAGTTTTACAGGGGGGACAGATACGCAGTATCTT. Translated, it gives CASSFTGGTDTQYL.

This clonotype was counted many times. CDR3 sequence: CASRAGGPYEQYF. CDR3 DNA sequence: TGTGCCAGCAGGGCGGGAGGACCCTACGAGCAGTACTTC. The V gene is TRBV6-5, the J gene TRBJ2-7, with 8 bases matching TRBD2. The length of the CDR3 is 13 residues. Germline V gene sequence: CDR1 MNHEY, CDR2 SVGAGI. V was clipped by 6 bases and J by 2 bases; unmatched bases: 3.

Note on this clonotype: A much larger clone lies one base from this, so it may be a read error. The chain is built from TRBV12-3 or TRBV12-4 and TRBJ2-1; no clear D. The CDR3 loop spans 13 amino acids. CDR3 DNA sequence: TGTGCCAGCGGTTTAGGACGGAATGATGAGCAGTTCTTC. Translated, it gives CASGLGRNDEQFF.

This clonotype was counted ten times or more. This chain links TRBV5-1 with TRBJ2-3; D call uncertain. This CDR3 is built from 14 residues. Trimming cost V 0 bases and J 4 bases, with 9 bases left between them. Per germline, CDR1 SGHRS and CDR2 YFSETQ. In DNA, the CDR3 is TGCGCCAGCAGCTTGGGGGCCTCCCCAGATACGCAGTATTTT. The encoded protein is CASSLGASPDTQYF.

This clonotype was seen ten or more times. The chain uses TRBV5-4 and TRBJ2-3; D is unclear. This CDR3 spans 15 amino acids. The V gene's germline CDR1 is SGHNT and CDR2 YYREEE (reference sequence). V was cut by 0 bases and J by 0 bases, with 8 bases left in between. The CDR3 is CASSLAYTSTDTQYF. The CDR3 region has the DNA TGTGCCAGCAGCTTGGCCTACACGAGCACAGATACGCAGTATTTT.

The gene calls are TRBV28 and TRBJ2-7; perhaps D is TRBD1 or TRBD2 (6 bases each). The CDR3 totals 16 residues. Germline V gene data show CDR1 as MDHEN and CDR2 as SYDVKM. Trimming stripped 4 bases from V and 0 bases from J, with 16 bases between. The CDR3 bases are TGTGCCAGCAGTTCCGGGACGGGGGCGGACTCCTACGAGCAGTACTTC. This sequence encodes CASSSGTGADSYEQYF. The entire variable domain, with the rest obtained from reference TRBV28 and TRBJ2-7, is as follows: DVKVTQSSRYLVKRTGEKVFLECVQDMDHENMFWYRQDPGLGLRLIYFSYDVKMKEKGDIPEGYSVSREKKERFSLILESASTNQTSMYLCASSSGTGADSYEQYFGPGTRLTVT.

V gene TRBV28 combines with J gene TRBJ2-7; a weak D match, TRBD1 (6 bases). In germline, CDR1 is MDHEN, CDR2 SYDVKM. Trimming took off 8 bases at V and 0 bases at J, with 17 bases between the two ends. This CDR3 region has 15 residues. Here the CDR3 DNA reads TGTGCCAGCTCGAAACCAGACAGGTACTCCTACGAGCAGTACTTC. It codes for CASSKPDRYSYEQYF.

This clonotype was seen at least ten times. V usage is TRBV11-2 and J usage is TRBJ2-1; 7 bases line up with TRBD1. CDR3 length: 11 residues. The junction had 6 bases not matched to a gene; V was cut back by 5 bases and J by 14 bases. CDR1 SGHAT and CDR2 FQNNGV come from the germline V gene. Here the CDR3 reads CASSEGQFKFF. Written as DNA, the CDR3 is TGTGCCAGCAGCGAGGGACAGTTCAAGTTCTTC.

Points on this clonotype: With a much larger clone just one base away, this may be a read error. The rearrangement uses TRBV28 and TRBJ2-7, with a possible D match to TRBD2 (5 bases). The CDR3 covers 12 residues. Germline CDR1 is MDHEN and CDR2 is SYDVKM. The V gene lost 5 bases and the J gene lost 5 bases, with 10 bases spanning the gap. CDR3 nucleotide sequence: TGTGCCAGCAGTCGCCCCGGGAACGAGCAGTACTTC. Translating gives CASSRPGNEQYF.

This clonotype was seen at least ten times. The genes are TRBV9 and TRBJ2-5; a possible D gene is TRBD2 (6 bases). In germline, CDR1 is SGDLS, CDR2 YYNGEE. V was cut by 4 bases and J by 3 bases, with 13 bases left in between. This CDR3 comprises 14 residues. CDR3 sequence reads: CASSPPVAEETQYF. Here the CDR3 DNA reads TGTGCCAGCAGCCCCCCCGTAGCGGAAGAGACCCAGTACTTC.

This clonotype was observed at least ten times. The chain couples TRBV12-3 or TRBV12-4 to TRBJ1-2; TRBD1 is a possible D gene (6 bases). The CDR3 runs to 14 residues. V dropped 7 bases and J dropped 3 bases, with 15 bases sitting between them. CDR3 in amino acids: CASTVTGVDYGYTF. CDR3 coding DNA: TGTGCCAGCACCGTGACAGGCGTAGACTATGGCTACACCTTC.

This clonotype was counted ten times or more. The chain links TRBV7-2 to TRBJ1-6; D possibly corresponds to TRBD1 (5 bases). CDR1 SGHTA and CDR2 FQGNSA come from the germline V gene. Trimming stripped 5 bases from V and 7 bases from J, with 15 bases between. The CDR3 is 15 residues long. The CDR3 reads CASSPESGRNSPLHF. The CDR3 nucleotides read TGTGCCAGCAGCCCTGAGTCAGGGAGGAATTCACCCCTCCACTTT. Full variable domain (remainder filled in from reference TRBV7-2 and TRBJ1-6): GAGVSQSPSNKVTEKGKDVELRCDPISGHTALYWYRQSLGQGLEFLIYFQGNSAPDKSGLPSDRFSAERTGGSVSTLTIQRTQQEDSAVYLCASSPESGRNSPLHFGNGTRLTVT.

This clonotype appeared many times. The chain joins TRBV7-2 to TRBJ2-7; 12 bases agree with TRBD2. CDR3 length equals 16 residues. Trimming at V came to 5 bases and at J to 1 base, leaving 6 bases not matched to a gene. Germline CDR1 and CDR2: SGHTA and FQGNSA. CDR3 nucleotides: TGTGCCAGCAGCGCTTTCGGGACTAGCGGGTCCTACGAGCAGTACTTC. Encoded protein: CASSAFGTSGSYEQYF.

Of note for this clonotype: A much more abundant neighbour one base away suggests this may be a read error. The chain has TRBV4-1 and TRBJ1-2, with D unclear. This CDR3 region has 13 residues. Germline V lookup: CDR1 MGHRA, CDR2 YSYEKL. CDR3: CASSQDIGYGYAF. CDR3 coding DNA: TGCGCCAGCAGCCAAGATATTGGCTATGGCTACGCCTTC.

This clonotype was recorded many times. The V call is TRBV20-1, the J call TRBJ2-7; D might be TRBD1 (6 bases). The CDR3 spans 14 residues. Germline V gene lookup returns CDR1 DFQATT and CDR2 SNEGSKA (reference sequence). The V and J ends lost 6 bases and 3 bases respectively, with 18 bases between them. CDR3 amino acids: CSARDLRGVYEQYF. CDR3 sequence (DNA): TGCAGTGCCCGGGATCTCAGGGGCGTCTACGAGCAGTACTTC.

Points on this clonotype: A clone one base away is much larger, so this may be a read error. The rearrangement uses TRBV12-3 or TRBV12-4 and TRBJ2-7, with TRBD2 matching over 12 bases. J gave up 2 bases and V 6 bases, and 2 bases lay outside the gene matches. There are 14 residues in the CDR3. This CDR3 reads CASRWTSGAYEQYF. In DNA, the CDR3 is TGTGCCAGCAGGTGGACTAGCGGGGCCTACGAGCAGTACTTC.

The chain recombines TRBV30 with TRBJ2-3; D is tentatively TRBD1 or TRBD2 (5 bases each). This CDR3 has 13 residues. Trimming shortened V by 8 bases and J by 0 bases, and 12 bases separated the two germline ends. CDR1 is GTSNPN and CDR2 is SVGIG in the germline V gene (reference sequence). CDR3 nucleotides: TGTGCCCGAGGGGAAGTTAGCACAGATACGCAGTATTTT. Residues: CARGEVSTDTQYF.

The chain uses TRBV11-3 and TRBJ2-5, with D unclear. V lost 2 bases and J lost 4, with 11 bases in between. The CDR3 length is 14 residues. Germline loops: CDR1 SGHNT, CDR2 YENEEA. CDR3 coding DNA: TGTGCCAGCAGCTTATGGGCTAGACCAGAGACCCAGTACTTC. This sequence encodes CASSLWARPETQYF.

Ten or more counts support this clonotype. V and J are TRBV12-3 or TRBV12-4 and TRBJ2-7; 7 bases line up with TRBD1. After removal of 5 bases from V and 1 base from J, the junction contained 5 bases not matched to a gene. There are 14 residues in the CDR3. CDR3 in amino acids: CASSPGQPSYEQYF. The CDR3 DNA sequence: TGTGCCAGCAGTCCGGGACAGCCTTCCTACGAGCAGTACTTC.

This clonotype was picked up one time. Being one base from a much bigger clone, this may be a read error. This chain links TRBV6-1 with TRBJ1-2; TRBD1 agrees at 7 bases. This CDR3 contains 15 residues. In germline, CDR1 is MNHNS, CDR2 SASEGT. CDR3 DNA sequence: TGTGGCAGCAGTGAAGTGTTTGCCAGGGGGATCGGCTACACCTTC. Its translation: CGSSEVFARGIGYTF.

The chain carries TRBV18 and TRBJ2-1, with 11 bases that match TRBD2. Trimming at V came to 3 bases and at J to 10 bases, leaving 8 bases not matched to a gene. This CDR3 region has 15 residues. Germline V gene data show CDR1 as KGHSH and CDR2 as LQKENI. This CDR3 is CASSPRLAGSVEQFF. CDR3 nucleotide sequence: TGTGCCAGCTCACCTAGACTAGCGGGGAGTGTGGAGCAGTTCTTC.

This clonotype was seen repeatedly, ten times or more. CDR3 loop: CASSYGTSGSDTQYF. CDR3 nucleotide sequence: TGTGCCAGCAGCTACGGGACTAGCGGCTCAGATACGCAGTATTTT. The rearrangement links TRBV7-3 to TRBJ2-3; 11 bases fit TRBD2. V trimming: 4 bases; J trimming: 4 bases; junction bases outside the gene matches: 4. The V gene's germline CDR1 is SGHTA and CDR2 FQGTGA. This CDR3 spans 15 amino acids.

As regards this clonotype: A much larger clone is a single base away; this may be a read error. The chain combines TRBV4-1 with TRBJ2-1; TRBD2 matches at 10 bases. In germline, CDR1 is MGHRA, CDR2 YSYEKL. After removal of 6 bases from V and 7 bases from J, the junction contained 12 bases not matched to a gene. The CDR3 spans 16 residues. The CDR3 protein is CASRLAGADSGNEQFF. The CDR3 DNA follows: TGCGCCAGCAGGCTAGCGGGAGCGGATTCGGGGAATGAGCAGTTCTTC.

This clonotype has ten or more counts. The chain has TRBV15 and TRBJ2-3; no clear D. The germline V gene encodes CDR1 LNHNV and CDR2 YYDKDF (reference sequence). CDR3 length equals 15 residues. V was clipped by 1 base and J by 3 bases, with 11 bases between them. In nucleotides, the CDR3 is TGTGCCACCAGCAGAGTCCAGGCCTTTACAGATACGCAGTATTTT. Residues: CATSRVQAFTDTQYF.

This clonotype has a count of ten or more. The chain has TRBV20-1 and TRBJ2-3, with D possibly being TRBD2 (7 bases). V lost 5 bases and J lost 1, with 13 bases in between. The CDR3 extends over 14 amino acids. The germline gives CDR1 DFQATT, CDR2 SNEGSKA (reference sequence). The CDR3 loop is CSAPGEGGTDTQYF. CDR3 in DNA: TGCAGTGCTCCGGGGGAGGGGGGCACAGATACGCAGTATTTT.